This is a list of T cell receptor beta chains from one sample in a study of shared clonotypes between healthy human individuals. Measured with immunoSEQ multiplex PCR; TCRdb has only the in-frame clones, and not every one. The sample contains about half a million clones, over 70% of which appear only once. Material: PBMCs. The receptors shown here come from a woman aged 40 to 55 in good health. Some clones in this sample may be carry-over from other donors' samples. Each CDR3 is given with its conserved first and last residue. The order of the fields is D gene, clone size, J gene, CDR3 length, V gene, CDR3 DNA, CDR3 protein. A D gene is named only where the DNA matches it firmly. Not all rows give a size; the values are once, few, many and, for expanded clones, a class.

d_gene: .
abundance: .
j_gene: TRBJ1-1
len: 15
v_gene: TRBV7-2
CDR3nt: TGTGCCAGCAGCGTAGTGGAGGGGATGAACACTGAAGCTTTCTTT
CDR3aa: CASSVVEGMNTEAFF

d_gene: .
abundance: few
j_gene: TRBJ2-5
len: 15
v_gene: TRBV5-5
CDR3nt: TGTGCCAGCAGCTTGGAGGGGGGCTCCCCAATTGGGCAGTACTTC
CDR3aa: CASSLEGGSPIGQYF

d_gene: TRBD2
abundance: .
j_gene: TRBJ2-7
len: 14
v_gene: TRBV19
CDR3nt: TGTGCCAGTAGTCCCGGACTAGCCCAGGGCGAGCAGTACTTC
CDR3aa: CASSPGLAQGEQYF

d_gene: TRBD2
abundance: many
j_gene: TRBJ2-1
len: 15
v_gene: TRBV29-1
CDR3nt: TGCAGCGTTGAACGATCGGGGGGGCTGATCAATGAGCAGTTCTTC
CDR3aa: CSVERSGGLINEQFF

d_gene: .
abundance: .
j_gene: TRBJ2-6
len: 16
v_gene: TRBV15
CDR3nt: TGTGCCACCAGCACTGGGGGGCGATCCGGGGCCAACGTCCTGACTTTC
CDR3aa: CATSTGGRSGANVLTF

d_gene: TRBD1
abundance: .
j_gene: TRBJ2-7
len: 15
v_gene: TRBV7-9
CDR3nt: TGTGCCAGCAGCTTAGCCCGGACAGGGGGGCGGGAGCAGTACTTC
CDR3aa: CASSLARTGGREQYF

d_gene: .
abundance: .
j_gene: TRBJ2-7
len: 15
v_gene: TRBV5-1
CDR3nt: TGCGCCAGCAGCCCCACTGGCGGGTCGTCCTACGAGCAGTACTTC
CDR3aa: CASSPTGGSSYEQYF

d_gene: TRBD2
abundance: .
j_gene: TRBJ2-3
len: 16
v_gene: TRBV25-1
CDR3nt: TGTGCCAGCAGTGCAGGGACTAGCTGGGGCACAGATACGCAGTATTTT
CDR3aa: CASSAGTSWGTDTQYF

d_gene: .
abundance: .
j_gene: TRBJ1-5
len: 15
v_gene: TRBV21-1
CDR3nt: TGTGCCAGCAGCTCTGATCGGGTAGAGGATCAGCCCCAGCATTTT
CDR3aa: CASSSDRVEDQPQHF

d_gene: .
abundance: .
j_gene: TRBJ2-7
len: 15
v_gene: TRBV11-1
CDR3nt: TGTGCCAGCAGCTTACAGACAGGATACTCCTACGAGCAGTACTTC
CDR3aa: CASSLQTGYSYEQYF

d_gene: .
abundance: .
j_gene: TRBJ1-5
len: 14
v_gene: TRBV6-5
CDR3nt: TGTGCCAGCAGTTACCCAAAAGGGAATCAGCCCCAGCATTTT
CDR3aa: CASSYPKGNQPQHF

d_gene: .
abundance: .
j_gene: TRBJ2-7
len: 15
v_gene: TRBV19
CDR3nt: TGTGCCAGTAGTCTATCCTCGACAGGATCTTGGAAGCAGTACTTC
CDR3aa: CASSLSSTGSWKQYF

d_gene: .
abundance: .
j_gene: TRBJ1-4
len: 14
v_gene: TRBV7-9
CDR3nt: TGTGCCAGCAGCTTAGGGGGAAGTCGTGAAAAACTGTTTTTT
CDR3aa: CASSLGGSREKLFF

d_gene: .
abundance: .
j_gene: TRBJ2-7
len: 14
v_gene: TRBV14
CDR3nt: TGTGCCAGCAGCCAAGGGGTAGGGGGATACGAGCAGTACTTC
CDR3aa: CASSQGVGGYEQYF

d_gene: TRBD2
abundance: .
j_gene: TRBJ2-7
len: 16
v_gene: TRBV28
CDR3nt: TGTGCCAGCAGTTCCCCCGGGACTAGCGGGAGCGTCGAGCAGTACTTC
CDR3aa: CASSSPGTSGSVEQYF

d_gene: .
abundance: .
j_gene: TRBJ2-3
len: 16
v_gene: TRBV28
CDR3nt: TGTGCCAGCAGCCAAGGGGGGGCTACCACCACAGATACGCAGTATTTT
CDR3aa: CASSQGGATTTDTQYF

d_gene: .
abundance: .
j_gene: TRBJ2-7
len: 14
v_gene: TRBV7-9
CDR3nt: TGTGCCAGCAGCTTAGCCACTTTGGGCTACGAGCAGTACTTC
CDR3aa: CASSLATLGYEQYF

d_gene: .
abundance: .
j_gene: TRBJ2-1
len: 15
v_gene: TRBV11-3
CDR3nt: TGTGCCAGCAGCTTAGATGCTACAGGGAGGAATGAGCAGTTCTTC
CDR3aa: CASSLDATGRNEQFF

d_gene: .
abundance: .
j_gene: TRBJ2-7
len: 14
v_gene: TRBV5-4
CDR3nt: TGTGCCAGCAGCCAAGTCATGGCGGGGAGCGAGCAGTACTTC
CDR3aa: CASSQVMAGSEQYF

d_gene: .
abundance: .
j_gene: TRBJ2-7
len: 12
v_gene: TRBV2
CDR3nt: TGTGCCAGCAGTGGGGGGTTCTACGAGCAGTACTTC
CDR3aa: CASSGGFYEQYF

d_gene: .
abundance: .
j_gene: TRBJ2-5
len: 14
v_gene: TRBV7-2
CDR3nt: TGTGCCAGCACCCCGAGGCAGCGGGAAGAGACCCAGTACTTC
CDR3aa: CASTPRQREETQYF

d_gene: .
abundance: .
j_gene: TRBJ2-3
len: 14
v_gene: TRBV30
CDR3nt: TGTGCCTGGAGTCATAGGTCAGTCCCAGATACGCAGTATTTT
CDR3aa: CAWSHRSVPDTQYF

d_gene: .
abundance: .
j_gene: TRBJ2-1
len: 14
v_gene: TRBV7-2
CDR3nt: TGTGCCAGCAGCTCATATAGCTCCTACAATGAGCAGTTCTTC
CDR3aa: CASSSYSSYNEQFF

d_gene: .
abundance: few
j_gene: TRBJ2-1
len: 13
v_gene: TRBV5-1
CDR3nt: TGCGCCAGCGGCGTAGTTCCCAACGGTGAGCAGTTCTTC
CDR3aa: CASGVVPNGEQFF